This T cell receptor (beta chain) was recorded in a study of PD-1 blockade in classical Hodgkin lymphoma (dated by TCRdb to the early 2020s). General notes on the study: Nivolumab dosing was 3 mg/kg intravenously every 2 weeks, continuing until either disease progression or unacceptable toxicity. The study used CyTOF and TCR beta sequencing to define a peripheral blood immune signature of response to PD-1 blockade in classical Hodgkin lymphoma. The research as a whole found: Patients starting nivolumab less than 1 year after ASCT had lower diversity and were excluded from later analyses to avoid confounding by immune reconstitution. A significant rise by C4D1 was seen in CD4+ but not CD8+ TCR diversity (p=0.0027 vs p=0.16), with the rise being most apparent in complete responders (p=0.02). Newly diagnosed patients were reported to have lower baseline TCR diversity than healthy donors, and relapsed/refractory patients were reported to have lower baseline TCR diversity still. Trial patients with a complete response had baseline diversity similar to that of newly diagnosed patients, while partial responders and progressors had significantly lower diversity. The study covered only a single clinical trial cohort, and the causes of the repertoire differences, possibly disease activity or prior therapy, were still not defined.

Interpreted using the paper, the time point label stands for: cycle 2 day 1 (C2D1) of nivolumab. All trial patients had relapsed after autologous stem cell transplantation, with cohorts A, B and C differing in prior brentuximab vedotin exposure. A total of more than 55 patients with relapsed/refractory classical Hodgkin lymphoma made up the trial cohort, and each patient's best overall response was complete response, partial response or progressive disease. Single-agent nivolumab was administered to trial patients in the multi-cohort phase II CheckMate 205 trial. An independent review committee assessed best overall response using the 2007 International Working Group response criteria. Trial PBMCs were collected just before the start of nivolumab (C1D1) and during therapy at cycle 2 day 1 and cycle 4 day 1. Peripheral blood was collected in 8 mL Vacutainer Cell Preparation Tubes, from which PBMCs were isolated by centrifugation and then cryopreserved.

The Qiagen DNeasy kit was used to extract genomic DNA from unsorted PBMCs and from the negatively selected CD4+ and CD8+ fractions. TCR beta CDR3 regions were amplified by immunoSEQ multiplex PCR using primers annealing to V and J segments. A synthetic immune receptor repertoire was used to minimize amplification bias, and any remaining bias was removed computationally after sequencing. The study's own analysis went as follows. Repertoire diversity was quantified as the Shannon entropy index using custom Python scripts. Unsorted, CD4+ and CD8+ repertoires were analyzed separately, except in combined analyses where CD4+ and CD8+ sequences were merged in silico. Clonal expansion was defined as a frequency increase of at least 2-fold after treatment compared with C1D1, and clones undetected at baseline were assigned a pseudocount of 0.5. Singleton clones were defined as clones with 0 or 1 copy at C1D1, and non-singleton clones were defined as clones with 2 or more copies. Clones expanded in unsorted samples were annotated as CD4+, CD8+ or unknown by matching protein sequences in sorted samples from the same patient. Wilcoxon tests were applied to paired samples to test diversity changes from C1D1 to C4D1. Here the immuneACCESS table is served through TCRdb, limited to in-frame sequences with V and J called. Missing clones are a known gap in these copies; in checked studies unresolved V genes cover under half, and the rest lacks a known reason. V, J and clone size are those of that table, while D and trimming were read from the DNA. The sample has around 20,000 clones on record, about three quarters of them singletons. 40% of the sample is taken by the ten largest.

Concerning this clone: It has no known antigen specificity. Per-nucleotide qualities are absent, and no much larger clonotype sits a single base away.

The source is a human donor with classical Hodgkin lymphoma. Sequencing used peripheral blood mononuclear cells (PBMCs), obtained before the second cycle of nivolumab.

The DNA sequence is given as TGTGCCAGCAGCTCTGGGGTGGCGGGGGTGCGGGAGCAGTTCTTC. This codes for CASSSGVAGVREQFF. The rearrangement joined TRBV5-4 to TRBJ2-1; the junction holds 7 bases that match TRBD2. There are 15 amino acids in the CDR3, from cysteine to phenylalanine inclusive. Just CDR3 DNA is preserved here, 45 bases in frame from base 1. Trimming takes 3 bases off V and 10 bases off J; junction bases not matched to a gene: 13. The germline V gene (reference sequence) supplies CDR1 SGHNT and CDR2 YYREEE. This CDR3, with the reference TRBV5-4 and TRBJ2-1 proteins standing in past its ends, gives the full variable domain ETGVTQSPTHLIKTRGQQVTLRCSSQSGHNTVSWYQQALGQGPQFIFQYYREEENGRGNFPPRFSGLQFPNYSSELNVNALELDDSALYLCASSSGVAGVREQFFGPGTRLTVL.